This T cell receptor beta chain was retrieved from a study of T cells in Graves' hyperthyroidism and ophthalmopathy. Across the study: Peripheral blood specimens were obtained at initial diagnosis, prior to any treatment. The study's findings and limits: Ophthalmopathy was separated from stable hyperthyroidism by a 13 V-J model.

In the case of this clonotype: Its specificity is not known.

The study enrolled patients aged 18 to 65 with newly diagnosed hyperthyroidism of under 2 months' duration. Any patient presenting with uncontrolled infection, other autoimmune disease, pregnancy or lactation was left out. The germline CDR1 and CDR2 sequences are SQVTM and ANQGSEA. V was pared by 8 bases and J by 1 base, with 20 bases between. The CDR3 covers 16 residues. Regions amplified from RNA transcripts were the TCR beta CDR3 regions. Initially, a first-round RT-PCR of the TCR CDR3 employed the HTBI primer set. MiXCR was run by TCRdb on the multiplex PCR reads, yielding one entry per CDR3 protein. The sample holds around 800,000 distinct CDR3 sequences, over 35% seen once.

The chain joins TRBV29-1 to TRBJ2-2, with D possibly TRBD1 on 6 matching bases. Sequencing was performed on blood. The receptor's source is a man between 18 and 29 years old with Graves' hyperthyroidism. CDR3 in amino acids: CSFRLRDRMNTGELFF. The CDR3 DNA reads TGCAGCTTTCGTCTCCGAGACAGGATGAACACCGGGGAGCTGTTTTTT.